This T cell receptor (beta chain) is from a study of T-cell reconstitution after alpha-beta-depleted transplantation in children. TCRbeta library preparation incorporated unique molecular identifiers. TCRdb redid the calling of the PCR reads with MiXCR, one entry per CDR3 protein. This table holds some 80,000 distinct CDR3 sequences, 15% to 20% found once. There are a few counts of this clonotype. The CDR3 loop spans 14 amino acids. Germline-derived CDR1 and CDR2 are LGHDT and YNNKEL (reference sequence). V was trimmed by 3 bases and J by 1 base, leaving 6 bases between them. This TCR was sampled from a male patient between 2 and 10 years old who had a stem cell transplant for acute lymphoblastic leukemia, so the T cells may come from the graft donor. Sample: PBMCs, mostly from graft donor cells, taken 360 days after TCRalphabeta/CD19-depleted stem cell transplant. V and J are TRBV3-1 and TRBJ2-2; D is undetermined. Written as DNA, the CDR3 is TGTGCCAGCAGCCATCTGGGGAACACCGGGGAGCTGTTTTTT. This encodes CASSHLGNTGELFF.